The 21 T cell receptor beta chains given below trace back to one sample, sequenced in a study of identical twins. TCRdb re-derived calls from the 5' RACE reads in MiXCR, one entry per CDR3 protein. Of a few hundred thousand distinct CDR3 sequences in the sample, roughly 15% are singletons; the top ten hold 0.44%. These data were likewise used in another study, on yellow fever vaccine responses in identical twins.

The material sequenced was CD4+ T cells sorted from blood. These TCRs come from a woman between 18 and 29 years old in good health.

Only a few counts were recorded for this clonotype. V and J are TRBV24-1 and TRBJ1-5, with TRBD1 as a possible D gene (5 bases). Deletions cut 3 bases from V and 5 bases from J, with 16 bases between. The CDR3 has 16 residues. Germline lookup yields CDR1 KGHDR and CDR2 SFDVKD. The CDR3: CATSDRRGSVDQPQHF. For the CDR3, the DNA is TGTGCCACCAGTGATCGGAGGGGCAGTGTGGATCAGCCCCAGCATTTT.

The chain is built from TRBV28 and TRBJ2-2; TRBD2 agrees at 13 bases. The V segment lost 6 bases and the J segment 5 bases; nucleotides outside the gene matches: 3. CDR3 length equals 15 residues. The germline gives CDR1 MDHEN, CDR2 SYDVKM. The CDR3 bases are TGTGCCAGCAGGTCGACTAGCGGGAGGACCGGGGAGCTGTTTTTT. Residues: CASRSTSGRTGELFF.

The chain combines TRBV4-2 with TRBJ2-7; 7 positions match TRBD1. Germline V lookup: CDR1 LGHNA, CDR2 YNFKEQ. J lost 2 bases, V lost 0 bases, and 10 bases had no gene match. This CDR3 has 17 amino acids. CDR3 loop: CASSQDLTGNPAYEQYF. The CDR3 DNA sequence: TGTGCCAGCAGCCAAGATCTGACAGGGAATCCGGCCTACGAGCAGTACTTC.

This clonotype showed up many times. CDR3 coding DNA: TGTGCCAGCGTTTTGCGGGATACGCAGTATTTT. Amino acids: CASVLRDTQYF. This chain links TRBV12-3 or TRBV12-4 with TRBJ2-3; D not resolved. V lost 8 bases and J lost 6, with 9 bases in between. CDR3 size: 11 residues.

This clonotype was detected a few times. CDR3: CASSLGGGPDTQYF. The DNA for the CDR3 is TGCGCCAGCAGCTTGGGAGGGGGCCCAGATACGCAGTATTTT. This chain joins TRBV5-1 and TRBJ2-3; 7 bases are a match to TRBD1. Trimming removed 0 bases from V and 4 bases from J; junction bases left unmatched: 2. CDR3 length equals 14 residues. CDR1 SGHRS and CDR2 YFSETQ come from the germline V gene.

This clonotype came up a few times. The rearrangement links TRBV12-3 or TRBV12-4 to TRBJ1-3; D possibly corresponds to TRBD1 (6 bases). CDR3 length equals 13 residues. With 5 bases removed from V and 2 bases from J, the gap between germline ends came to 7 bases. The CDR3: CASSQGTGNTIYF. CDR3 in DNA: TGTGCCAGCAGTCAGGGGACTGGAAACACCATATATTTT.

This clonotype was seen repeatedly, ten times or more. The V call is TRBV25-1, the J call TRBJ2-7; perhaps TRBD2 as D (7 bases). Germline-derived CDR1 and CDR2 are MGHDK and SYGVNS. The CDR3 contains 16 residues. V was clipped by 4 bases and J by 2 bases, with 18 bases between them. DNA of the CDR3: TGTGCCAGCAGTGGTTCAGTAGGGGGGGGCCCCTACGAGCAGTACTTC. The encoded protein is CASSGSVGGGPYEQYF.

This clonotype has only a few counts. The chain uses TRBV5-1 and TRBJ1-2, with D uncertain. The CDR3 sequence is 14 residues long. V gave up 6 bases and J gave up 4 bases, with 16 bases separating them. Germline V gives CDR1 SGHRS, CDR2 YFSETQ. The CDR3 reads CASNFGGPTYGYTF. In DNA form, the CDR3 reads TGCGCCAGCAACTTTGGTGGACCGACCTATGGCTACACCTTC.

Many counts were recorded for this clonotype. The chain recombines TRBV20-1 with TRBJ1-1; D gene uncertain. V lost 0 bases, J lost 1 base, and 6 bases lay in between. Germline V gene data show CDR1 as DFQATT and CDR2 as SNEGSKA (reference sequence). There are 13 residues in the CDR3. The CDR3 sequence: CSAREAANTEAFF. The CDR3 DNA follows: TGCAGTGCTAGAGAAGCCGCGAACACTGAAGCTTTCTTT.

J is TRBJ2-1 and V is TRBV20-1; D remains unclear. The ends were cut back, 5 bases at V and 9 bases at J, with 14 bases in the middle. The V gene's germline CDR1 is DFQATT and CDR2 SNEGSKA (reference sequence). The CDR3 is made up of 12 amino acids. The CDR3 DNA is TGCAGTGCTTACCAAAAGCCGGGTGAGCAGTTCTTC. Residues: CSAYQKPGEQFF.

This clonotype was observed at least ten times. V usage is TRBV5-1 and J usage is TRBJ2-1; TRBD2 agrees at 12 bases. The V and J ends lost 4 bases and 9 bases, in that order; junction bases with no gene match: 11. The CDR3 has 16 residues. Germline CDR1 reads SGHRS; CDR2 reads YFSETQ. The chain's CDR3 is CASSTGLAGLSPEQFF. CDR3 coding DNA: TGCGCCAGCAGCACGGGACTAGCGGGCCTTTCTCCTGAGCAGTTCTTC.

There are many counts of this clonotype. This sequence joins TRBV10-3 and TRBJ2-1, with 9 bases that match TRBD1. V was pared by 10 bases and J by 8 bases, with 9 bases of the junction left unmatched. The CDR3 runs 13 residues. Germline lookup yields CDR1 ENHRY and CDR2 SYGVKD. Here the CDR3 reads CATSLRTGDEQFF. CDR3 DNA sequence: TGTGCCACCTCACTACGGACAGGGGATGAGCAGTTCTTC.

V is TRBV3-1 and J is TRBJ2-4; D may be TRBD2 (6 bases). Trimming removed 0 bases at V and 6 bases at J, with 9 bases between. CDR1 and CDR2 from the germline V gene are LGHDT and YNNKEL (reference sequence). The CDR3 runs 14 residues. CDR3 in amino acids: CASSQEWGGNIQYF. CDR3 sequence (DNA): TGTGCCAGCAGCCAAGAATGGGGAGGAAACATTCAGTACTTC. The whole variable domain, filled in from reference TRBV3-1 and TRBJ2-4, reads DTAVSQTPKYLVTQMGNDKSIKCEQNLGHDTMYWYKQDSKKFLKIMFSYNNKELIINETVPNRFSPKSPDKAHLNLHINSLELGDSAVYFCASSQEWGGNIQYFGAGTRLSVL.

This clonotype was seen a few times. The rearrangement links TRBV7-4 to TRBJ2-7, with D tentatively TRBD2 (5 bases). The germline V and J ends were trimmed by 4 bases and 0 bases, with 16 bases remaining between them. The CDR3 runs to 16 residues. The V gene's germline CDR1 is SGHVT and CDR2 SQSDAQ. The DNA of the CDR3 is TGTGCCAGCAGCTGCTACCCGACTGGGAGCTCCTACGAGCAGTACGTC. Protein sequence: CASSCYPTGSSYEQYV.

This chain's CDR3 is CSARAGVSLDTQYF. The CDR3 bases are TGCAGTGCTAGAGCGGGAGTGAGCCTAGATACGCAGTATTTT. This chain joins TRBV20-1 and TRBJ2-3, with TRBD2 as a possible D gene (6 bases). CDR1 is DFQATT and CDR2 is SNEGSKA in the germline V gene (reference sequence). Trimming took off 1 base at V and 5 bases at J, with 13 bases between the two ends. The CDR3 has 14 amino acids.

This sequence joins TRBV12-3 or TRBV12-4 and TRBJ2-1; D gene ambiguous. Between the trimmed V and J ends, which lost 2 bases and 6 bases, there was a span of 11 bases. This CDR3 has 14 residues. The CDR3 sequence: CASSLPPAGNEQFF. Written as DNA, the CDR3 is TGTGCCAGCAGTTTACCTCCAGCAGGCAATGAGCAGTTCTTC.

DNA for the CDR3: TGCAGCGCTCATGCAACTAATGAAAAACTGTTTTTT. Translation: CSAHATNEKLFF. This chain uses TRBV29-1 with TRBJ1-4, with D unresolved. The CDR3 totals 12 residues. The V end lost 7 bases, the J end lost 0 bases, and 6 bases lay between the germline ends. The germline V gene has CDR1 SQVTM and CDR2 ANQGSEA. Full variable domain (missing parts from reference TRBV29-1 and TRBJ1-4): SAVISQKPSRDICQRGTSLTIQCQVDSQVTMMFWYRQQPGQSLTLIATANQGSEATYESGFVIDKFPISRPNLTFSTLTVSNMSPEDSSIYLCSAHATNEKLFFGSGTQLSVL.

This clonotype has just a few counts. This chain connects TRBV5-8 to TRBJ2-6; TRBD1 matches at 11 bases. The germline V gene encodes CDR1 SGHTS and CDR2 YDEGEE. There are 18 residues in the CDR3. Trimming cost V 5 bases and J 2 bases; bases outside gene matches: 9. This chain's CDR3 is CASRSEWTGGAGANVLTF. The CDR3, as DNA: TGTGCCAGCAGGTCCGAGTGGACAGGGGGCGCTGGGGCCAACGTCCTGACTTTC.

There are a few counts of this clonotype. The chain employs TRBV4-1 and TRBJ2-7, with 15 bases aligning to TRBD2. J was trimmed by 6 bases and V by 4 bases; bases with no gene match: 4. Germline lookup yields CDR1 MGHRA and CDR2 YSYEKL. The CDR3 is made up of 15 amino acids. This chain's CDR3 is CASSPGLAGGLEQYF. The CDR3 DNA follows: TGCGCCAGCAGCCCGGGACTAGCGGGAGGTCTCGAGCAGTACTTC.

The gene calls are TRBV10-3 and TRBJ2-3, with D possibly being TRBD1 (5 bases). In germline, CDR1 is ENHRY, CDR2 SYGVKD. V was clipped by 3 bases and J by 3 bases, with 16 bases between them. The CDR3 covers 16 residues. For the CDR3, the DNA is TGTGCCATCAGTGAAAATGTGGGGCCCGGGACAGATACGCAGTATTTT. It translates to CAISENVGPGTDTQYF.

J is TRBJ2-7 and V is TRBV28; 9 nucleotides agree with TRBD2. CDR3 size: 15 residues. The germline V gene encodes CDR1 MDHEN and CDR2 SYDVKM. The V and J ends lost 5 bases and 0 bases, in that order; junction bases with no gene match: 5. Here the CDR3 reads CASSEAGGGSYEQYF. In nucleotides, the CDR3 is TGTGCCAGCAGTGAGGCGGGAGGGGGCTCCTACGAGCAGTACTTC.